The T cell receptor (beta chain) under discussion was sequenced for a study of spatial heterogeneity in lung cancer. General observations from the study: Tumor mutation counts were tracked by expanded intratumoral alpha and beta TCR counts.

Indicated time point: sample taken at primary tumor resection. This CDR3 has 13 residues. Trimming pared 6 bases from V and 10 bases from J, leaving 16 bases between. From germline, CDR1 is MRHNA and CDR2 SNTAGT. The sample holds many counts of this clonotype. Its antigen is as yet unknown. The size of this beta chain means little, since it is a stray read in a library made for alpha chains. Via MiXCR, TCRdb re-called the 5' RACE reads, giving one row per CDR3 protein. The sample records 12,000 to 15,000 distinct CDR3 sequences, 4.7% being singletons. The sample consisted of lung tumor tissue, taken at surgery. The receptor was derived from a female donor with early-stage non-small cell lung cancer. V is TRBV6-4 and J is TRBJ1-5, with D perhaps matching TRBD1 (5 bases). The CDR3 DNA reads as TGTGCCAGCAGCGCAACGGCAGGGTATCCCCAGCATTTT. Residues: CASSATAGYPQHF.